This T cell receptor (beta chain) was obtained from a study of early T cells in non-severe SARS-CoV-2 infection (dated by TCRdb to about 2021). Broadly, across the study: Because TCR sequencing relied on bulk RNA taken from unsorted whole blood, pairing of alpha and beta chains was not possible. Findings and caveats that apply to the study as a whole: Matching against VDJdb was skewed toward anti-spike CD8 responses, likely underestimated virus-specific expansions, and missed private and CD4 specificities.

The CDR3 runs 18 amino acids, cysteine and phenylalanine included. The DNA shown is the 54-base CDR3, in frame from base 1. V gives up 3 bases and J gives up 4 bases, and the segment between their germline ends measures 23 bases. CDR1 and CDR2 were assigned from the germline V gene as MGHDK and SYGVNS. The method was 5' RACE. Sequenced using a NextSeq 500. The TCR library protocol attached unique molecular identifiers to individual cDNA molecules to correct for sequencing error and PCR bias. TCR alpha and beta chains were both sequenced, and the abundances of alpha and beta sequences in each sample were closely correlated with each other. The original pipeline was this. V gene, J gene and CDR3 annotation of TCR sequences was performed with Decombinator V4. TCRs were defined as expanded if a significant change between any two time points was detected under a Poisson model with p below 0.0001. TCR abundances were normalised to the total number of TCRs sequenced per sample and were expressed as counts per million. MAIT TCRs were defined by TRAV1-2 paired with TRAJ12, TRAJ20 or TRAJ33, and iNKT TCRs by TRAV10 paired with TRAJ18. A search of VDJdb, accessed on 1 November 2021, was run for TCRs annotated to CMV, EBV and SARS-CoV-2, with TCRs annotated for multiple antigens excluded. TCRdb reran the public reads through fastp at Q25 and MiXCR, keeping productive beta chains. Every CDR3 protein is listed once, alongside the most common genes and DNA of its rows. Clone size and V and J calls follow TCRdb, not the original study. For this sample there are about 85,000 distinct CDR3 sequences; about 15% appear just once. The ten top clones hold roughly 6.4% of the sample.

A case-control design nested within a healthcare worker cohort in London, UK, was used, with weekly nasopharyngeal swab PCR tests and blood sampling performed. Between 23 and 31 March 2020, the week of the UK lockdown, healthcare workers were enrolled and then followed up weekly for as long as 16 weeks. With regard to this clonotype: The specificity of this receptor is unknown. No per-base quality is available; no much larger clone lies one base away.

Rearrangement joined TRBV25-1 to TRBJ2-3; 5 matching bases give a weak D call of TRBD2. This TCR came from an adult who was a healthcare worker with PCR-confirmed SARS-CoV-2 infection or an uninfected control (not recorded which). Sequencing was performed on whole blood. The CDR3 amino acid sequence is: CASSETGFGLPGPDTQYF. The DNA sequence follows: TGTGCCAGCAGTGAGACGGGCTTCGGACTCCCTGGGCCAGATACGCAGTATTTT.